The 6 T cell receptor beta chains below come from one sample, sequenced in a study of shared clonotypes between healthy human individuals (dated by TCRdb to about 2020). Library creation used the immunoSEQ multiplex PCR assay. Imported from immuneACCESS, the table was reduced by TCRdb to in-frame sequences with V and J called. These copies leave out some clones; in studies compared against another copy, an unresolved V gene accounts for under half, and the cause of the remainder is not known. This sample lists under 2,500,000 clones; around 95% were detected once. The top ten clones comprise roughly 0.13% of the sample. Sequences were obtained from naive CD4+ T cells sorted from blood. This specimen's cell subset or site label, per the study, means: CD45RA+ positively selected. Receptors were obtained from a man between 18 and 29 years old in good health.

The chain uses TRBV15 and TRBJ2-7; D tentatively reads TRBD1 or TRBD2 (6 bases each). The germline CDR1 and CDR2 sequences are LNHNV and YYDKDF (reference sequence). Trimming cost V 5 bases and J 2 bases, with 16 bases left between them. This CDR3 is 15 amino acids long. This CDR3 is CATSPGGPIPYEQYF. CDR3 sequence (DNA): TGTGCCACCAGCCCCGGGGGCCCTATCCCCTACGAGCAGTACTTC.

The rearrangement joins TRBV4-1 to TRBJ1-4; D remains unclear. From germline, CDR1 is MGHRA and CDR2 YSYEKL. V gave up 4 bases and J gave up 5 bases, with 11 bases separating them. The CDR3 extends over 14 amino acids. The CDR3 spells CASSLLPVNEKLFF. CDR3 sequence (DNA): TGCGCCAGCAGCCTATTGCCCGTCAATGAAAAACTGTTTTTT.

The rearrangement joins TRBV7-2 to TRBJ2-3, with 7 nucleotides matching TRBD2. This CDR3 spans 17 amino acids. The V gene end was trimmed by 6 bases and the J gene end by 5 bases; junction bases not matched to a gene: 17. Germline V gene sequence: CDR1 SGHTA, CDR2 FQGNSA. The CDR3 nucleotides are TGTGCCAGCAGACCCCCCCGCGGGAGCGGCCTCGGAGATACGCAGTATTTT. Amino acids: CASRPPRGSGLGDTQYF. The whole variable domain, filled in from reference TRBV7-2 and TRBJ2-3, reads GAGVSQSPSNKVTEKGKDVELRCDPISGHTALYWYRQSLGQGLEFLIYFQGNSAPDKSGLPSDRFSAERTGGSVSTLTIQRTQQEDSAVYLCASRPPRGSGLGDTQYFGPGTRLTVL.

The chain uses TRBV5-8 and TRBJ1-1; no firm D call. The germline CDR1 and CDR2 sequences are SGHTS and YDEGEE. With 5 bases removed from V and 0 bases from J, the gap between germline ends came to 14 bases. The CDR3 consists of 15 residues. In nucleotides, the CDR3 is TGTGCCAGCAGGCCCCCCGGACGTATGAACACTGAAGCTTTCTTT. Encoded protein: CASRPPGRMNTEAFF.

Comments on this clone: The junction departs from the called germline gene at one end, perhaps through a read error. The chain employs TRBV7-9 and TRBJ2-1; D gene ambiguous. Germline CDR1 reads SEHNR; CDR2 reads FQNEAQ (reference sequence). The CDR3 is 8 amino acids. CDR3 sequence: CASSSLVF. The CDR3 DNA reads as TGTGCCAGCAGCTCCCTAGTCTTC.

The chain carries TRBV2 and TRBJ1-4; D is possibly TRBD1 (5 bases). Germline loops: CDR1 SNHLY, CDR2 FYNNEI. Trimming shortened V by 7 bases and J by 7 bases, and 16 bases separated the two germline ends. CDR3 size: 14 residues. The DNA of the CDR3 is TGTGCCAGCAAAACACGGCAGGGAGGTGAAAAACTGTTTTTT. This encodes CASKTRQGGEKLFF.